One and the same sample provided the 18 T cell receptor beta chains below, sequenced in a study of PD-L1 blockade in urothelial cancer. Here immunoSEQ multiplex PCR was the method, and the copy in TCRdb shows in-frame clones only, minus some. The repertoire consists of 40,000 to 45,000 clones, with under 95% occurring once and the leading ten covering 7.3%. Time point specified: peripheral blood 6 weeks after treatment start. The sample here was PBMCs, taken around atezolizumab (anti-PD-L1) treatment. These receptors were obtained from a man in his sixties or seventies with urothelial cancer.

This clone has more than one count but fewer than ten. V gene TRBV9 combines with J gene TRBJ1-1, with unresolved D. V was pared by 0 bases and J by 2 bases, with 8 bases between. Per germline, CDR1 SGDLS and CDR2 YYNGEE. The CDR3 is 14 residues long. The DNA for the CDR3 is TGTGCCAGCAGCGTAGGACTGATAAACACTGAAGCTTTCTTT. Its protein product is CASSVGLINTEAFF.

The chain uses TRBV6-5 and TRBJ2-1; 8 bases match TRBD2. V was pared by 6 bases and J by 10 bases, with 11 bases of the junction left unmatched. The CDR3 contains 14 residues. Germline loops: CDR1 MNHEY, CDR2 SVGAGI. The CDR3 nucleotides are TGTGCCAGCAGCCCCCCGTCAACTAGCGGAGAGCAGTTCTTC. Residues: CASSPPSTSGEQFF.

The chain employs TRBV28 and TRBJ2-5; D might be TRBD2 (6 bases). Trimming pared 5 bases from V and 7 bases from J, leaving 14 bases between. The CDR3 runs to 13 residues. Germline lookup yields CDR1 MDHEN and CDR2 SYDVKM. CDR3 DNA sequence: TGTGCCAGCAGTCGCGGGGCCTCAGGGACCCAGTACTTC. Its protein is CASSRGASGTQYF.

The chain uses TRBV4-2 and TRBJ2-1; TRBD2 aligns across 7 bases. Germline CDR1 LGHNA, CDR2 YNFKEQ. V lost 3 bases to trimming and J lost 6 bases; unmatched junction nucleotides: 11. This CDR3 has 16 residues. The CDR3 here is CASSQTGLPTSNEQFF. The CDR3 DNA follows: TGTGCCAGCAGCCAGACGGGACTACCCACGTCCAATGAGCAGTTCTTC.

The chain couples TRBV2 to TRBJ2-2; 8 nucleotides match TRBD1. Trimming removed 4 bases from V and 5 bases from J; junction bases left unmatched: 6. Germline-derived CDR1 and CDR2 are SNHLY and FYNNEI. The CDR3 is 15 amino acids. CDR3: CASSVQTGETGELFF. In nucleotides, the CDR3 is TGTGCCAGCAGTGTACAGACAGGGGAGACCGGGGAGCTGTTTTTT.

The V call is TRBV28, the J call TRBJ1-2, with TRBD1 as a possible D gene (6 bases). This CDR3 is built from 12 residues. Trimming left V 9 bases short and J 4 bases short, with 12 bases between. CDR1 is MDHEN, CDR2 SYDVKM, per germline. The CDR3 DNA reads TGTGCCAGTCGGGACACCTCCTATGGCTACACCTTC. Its translation is CASRDTSYGYTF.

The chain has TRBV7-2 and TRBJ2-6; no clear D. The CDR3 totals 17 residues. With 1 base removed from V and 4 bases from J, the gap between germline ends came to 14 bases. Germline V gene lookup returns CDR1 SGHTA and CDR2 FQGNSA. For the CDR3, the DNA is TGTGCCAGCAGCTTAGGCATGAGAGTCTCAGGGGCCAACGTCCTGACTTTC. Translated: CASSLGMRVSGANVLTF.

The chain employs TRBV5-1 and TRBJ2-1, with TRBD2 matching over 11 bases. Germline CDR1 and CDR2: SGHRS and YFSETQ. CDR3 length: 16 residues. V dropped 2 bases and J dropped 4; count of bases not matched to a gene: 5. The CDR3 DNA reads as TGCGCCAGCAGCTTTTTAGCGGGAGGGGGATACAATGAGCAGTTCTTC. Its protein is CASSFLAGGGYNEQFF.

In DNA, the CDR3 is TGTGCCAGCAGTTTGACTAGCGGAGGGAGCTCCTACAATGAGCAGTTCTTC. Translation: CASSLTSGGSSYNEQFF. This chain joins TRBV28 and TRBJ2-1; 9 bases are shared with TRBD2. The V gene end was trimmed by 3 bases and the J gene end by 0 bases; junction bases not matched to a gene: 6. CDR3 length: 17 amino acids. Germline lookup yields CDR1 MDHEN and CDR2 SYDVKM.

The V call is TRBV6-4, the J call TRBJ2-7; 13 positions agree with TRBD2. This CDR3 contains 14 residues. The germline CDR1 and CDR2 sequences are MRHNA and SNTAGT. With 6 bases clipped from V and 5 bases from J, the junction kept 4 bases outside the gene matches. CDR3 region: CASRWTSGSHEQYF. CDR3 sequence (DNA): TGTGCCAGCAGATGGACTAGCGGGAGCCACGAGCAGTACTTC.

V is TRBV7-2 and J is TRBJ2-3; weak D call: TRBD1 (5 bases). The CDR3 runs 16 residues. Germline lookup yields CDR1 SGHTA and CDR2 FQGNSA. Deletions cut 7 bases from V and 0 bases from J, with 17 bases between. CDR3 DNA: TGTGCCAGCACCCAGGCGGTACAGGAGAGCACAGATACGCAGTATTTT. Amino acids: CASTQAVQESTDTQYF.

The chain links TRBV11-2 to TRBJ1-5, with 9 bases that match TRBD1. V shed 3 bases, J shed 3 bases, and the junction held 3 bases outside the gene matches. CDR3 length equals 15 residues. The germline V gene encodes CDR1 SGHAT and CDR2 FQNNGV. The CDR3 DNA reads TGTGCCAGCAGCTTTGGGACAGGGCACAATCAGCCCCAGCATTTT. This codes for CASSFGTGHNQPQHF. Full variable domain (remainder filled in from reference TRBV11-2 and TRBJ1-5): EAGVAQSPRYKIIEKRQSVAFWCNPISGHATLYWYQQILGQGPKLLIQFQNNGVVDDSQLPKDRFSAERLKGVDSTLKIQPAKLEDSAVYLCASSFGTGHNQPQHFGDGTRLSIL.

The chain is built from TRBV5-1 and TRBJ2-4; 9 nucleotides agree with TRBD2. CDR1 is SGHRS and CDR2 is YFSETQ in the germline V gene. The CDR3 is made up of 15 amino acids. Unmatched junction bases numbered 8, after V lost 4 bases and J lost 6 bases. This CDR3 reads CASSRLAGVGNIQYF. CDR3 coding DNA: TGCGCCAGCAGCCGCTTAGCGGGAGTTGGAAACATTCAGTACTTC.

V usage is TRBV11-2 and J usage is TRBJ2-3; 11 bases match TRBD2. The CDR3 is 16 amino acids. J gave up 3 bases and V 3 bases, and 5 bases lay outside the gene matches. Germline CDR1 SGHAT, CDR2 FQNNGV. For the CDR3, the DNA is TGTGCCAGCAGCTTGGGTAGCGGGAGGGCAACAGATACGCAGTATTTT. Protein: CASSLGSGRATDTQYF. Based on the CDR3 plus reference TRBV11-2 and TRBJ2-3, the full variable domain is EAGVAQSPRYKIIEKRQSVAFWCNPISGHATLYWYQQILGQGPKLLIQFQNNGVVDDSQLPKDRFSAERLKGVDSTLKIQPAKLEDSAVYLCASSLGSGRATDTQYFGPGTRLTVL.

V usage is TRBV28 and J usage is TRBJ1-1; D is unresolved. Trimming shortened V by 11 bases and J by 2 bases, and 9 bases separated the two germline ends. Germline CDR1 reads MDHEN; CDR2 reads SYDVKM. The CDR3 consists of 11 residues. CDR3: CAGRSNTEAFF. The CDR3 coding sequence is TGTGCCGGTAGGAGTAACACTGAAGCTTTCTTT.

V gene TRBV5-5 combines with J gene TRBJ2-7; 12 positions agree with TRBD2. V shed 1 base and J 4 bases; nucleotides not matched to a gene: 6. The CDR3 totals 16 residues. The germline CDR1 and CDR2 sequences are SGHKS and YYEKEE (reference sequence). The CDR3 loop reads CASSLRTSGKMYEQYF. CDR3 sequence (DNA): TGTGCCAGCAGCTTGCGGACTAGCGGGAAAATGTACGAGCAGTACTTC.

This rearrangement joins TRBV30 to TRBJ2-7; 11 positions match TRBD2. Germline V lookup: CDR1 GTSNPN, CDR2 SVGIG (reference sequence). V lost 0 bases to trimming and J lost 6 bases; unmatched junction nucleotides: 10. The CDR3 sequence is 16 residues long. CDR3 nucleotides: TGTGCCTGGAGTGTACCACTAGCGGGAGAATATGGCGAGCAGTACTTC. Its translation: CAWSVPLAGEYGEQYF.

The rearrangement uses TRBV29-1 and TRBJ1-3; D may be TRBD1 (5 bases). Germline V CDR1 and CDR2: SQVTM, ANQGSEA. The germline V and J ends were trimmed by 4 bases and 1 base, with 8 bases remaining between them. The CDR3 totals 13 residues. As DNA, the CDR3 is TGCAGCGTTGTGGGGGGATCTGGAAACACCATATATTTT. This translates into CSVVGGSGNTIYF.